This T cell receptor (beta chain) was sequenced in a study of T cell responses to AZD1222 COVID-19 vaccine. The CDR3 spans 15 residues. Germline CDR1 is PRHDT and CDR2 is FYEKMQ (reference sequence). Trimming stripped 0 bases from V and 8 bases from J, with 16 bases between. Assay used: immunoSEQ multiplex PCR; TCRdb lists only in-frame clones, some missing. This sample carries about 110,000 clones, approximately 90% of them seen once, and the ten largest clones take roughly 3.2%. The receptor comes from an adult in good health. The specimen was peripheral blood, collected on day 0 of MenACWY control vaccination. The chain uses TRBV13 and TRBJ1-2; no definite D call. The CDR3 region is CASSLGRSDVSGYTF. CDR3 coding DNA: TGTGCCAGCAGCTTAGGAAGATCGGACGTCTCCGGCTACACCTTC.